These 15 T cell receptor beta chains share one sample of origin, sequenced in a study of cytomegalovirus exposure and HLA in healthy donors (dated by TCRdb to about 2017). Library prep was done by the immunoSEQ multiplex PCR assay. The multiplex PCR relied on a mix of 60 forward primers for TCR Vbeta segments and 13 reverse primers for TCR Jbeta segments. The immuneACCESS repertoire file appears here via TCRdb, limited to in-frame rearrangements. These files lack a portion of the clones; in checked studies, under half of the deficit traces to unresolved V genes, and the cause of the others is not known. Within this sample are around 100,000 clones, with just under 80% of them counted one time only. The top ten hold about 4.5% of the sample. The sequenced sample was PBMCs. These receptors were obtained from a male donor in good health and CMV-seropositive.

The chain employs TRBV7-2 and TRBJ2-3; TRBD2 agrees at 7 bases. This CDR3 is 14 amino acids long. Germline values: CDR1 SGHTA, CDR2 FQGNSA. The ends lost 3 bases at V and 1 base at J; junction bases unmatched: 1. CDR3 region: CASSLSGGTDTQYF. The DNA of the CDR3 is TGTGCCAGCAGCTTGAGCGGGGGCACAGATACGCAGTATTTT.

The chain uses TRBV6-4 and TRBJ2-1, with 13 positions matching TRBD2. The CDR3 extends over 15 amino acids. J gave up 7 bases and V 4 bases, and 4 bases lay outside the gene matches. Germline V lookup: CDR1 MRHNA, CDR2 SNTAGT. The CDR3: CASSGTSGSLNEQFF. In DNA form, the CDR3 reads TGTGCCAGCAGTGGGACTAGCGGGAGTCTGAATGAGCAGTTCTTC.

The chain is built from TRBV5-4 and TRBJ2-2; D uncertain. Trimming cost V 4 bases and J 7 bases, with 8 bases left between them. The CDR3 spans 12 residues. CDR1 is SGHNT and CDR2 is YYREEE in the germline V gene (reference sequence). The CDR3 sequence: CASSPPYGELFF. The DNA of the CDR3 is TGTGCCAGCAGCCCTCCCTACGGGGAGCTGTTTTTT.

CDR3 amino acids: CASSLERGPDTQYF. CDR3 nucleotides: TGTGCCAGCAGCTTAGAGCGGGGGCCAGATACGCAGTATTTT. The chain links TRBV11-2 to TRBJ2-3, with D perhaps TRBD2 (7 bases). Trimming took 0 bases from V and 4 from J, leaving 8 bases between them. The CDR3 covers 14 residues. Germline CDR1 SGHAT, CDR2 FQNNGV.

The CDR3 loop reads CATGVQRELGEQYF. Written as DNA, the CDR3 is TGTGCCACTGGGGTCCAGCGGGAACTCGGTGAGCAGTACTTC. The chain has TRBV28 and TRBJ2-7; 7 positions match TRBD2. The V and J ends lost 10 bases and 7 bases, in that order; junction bases with no gene match: 16. Germline V gene sequence: CDR1 MDHEN, CDR2 SYDVKM. The CDR3 runs to 14 residues.

The chain combines TRBV7-9 with TRBJ2-2; maybe TRBD2 (5 bases). The CDR3 loop spans 17 amino acids. Germline V gives CDR1 SEHNR, CDR2 FQNEAQ (reference sequence). With 4 bases removed from V and 3 bases from J, the gap between germline ends came to 18 bases. The CDR3 loop reads CASSSRWTVPDTGELFF. CDR3 in DNA: TGTGCCAGCAGCTCCCGCTGGACTGTCCCGGACACCGGGGAGCTGTTTTTT.

The chain employs TRBV5-6 and TRBJ2-2; 8 bases agree with TRBD2. Germline V gene data show CDR1 as SGHDT and CDR2 as YYEEEE. V lost 4 bases, J lost 15 bases, and 11 bases stayed unmatched. This CDR3 is 13 amino acids long. As DNA, the CDR3 is TGTGCCAGCAGCGGCAGCGGGAGCCCCCCAGTGTTTTTT. This sequence encodes CASSGSGSPPVFF.

J is TRBJ2-1 and V is TRBV5-1; 7 bases are shared with TRBD1. Unmatched junction bases numbered 7, after V lost 0 bases and J lost 4 bases. The CDR3 has 16 amino acids. Germline lookup yields CDR1 SGHRS and CDR2 YFSETQ. The CDR3 nucleotides read TGCGCCAGCAGCTTGGCGGCCAGGGGGATTTACAATGAGCAGTTCTTC. Its protein product is CASSLAARGIYNEQFF. The full variable domain, its missing parts supplied by reference TRBV5-1 and TRBJ2-1, is KAGVTQTPRYLIKTRGQQVTLSCSPISGHRSVSWYQQTPGQGLQFLFEYFSETQRNKGNFPGRFSGRQFSNSRSEMNVSTLELGDSALYLCASSLAARGIYNEQFFGPGTRLTVL.

This chain links TRBV19 with TRBJ1-1; 7 positions match TRBD1. J was trimmed by 1 base and V by 7 bases; bases with no gene match: 6. This CDR3 contains 14 residues. Per the germline V gene, CDR1 is LNHDA and CDR2 is SQIVND (reference sequence). The CDR3 coding sequence is TGTGCCAGTACCCCAAGGGACAGGAACACTGAAGCTTTCTTT. Translation gives CASTPRDRNTEAFF. Full variable domain (rest looked up from reference TRBV19 and TRBJ1-1): DGGITQSPKYLFRKEGQNVTLSCEQNLNHDAMYWYRQDPGQGLRLIYYSQIVNDFQKGDIAEGYSVSREKKESFPLTVTSAQKNPTAFYLCASTPRDRNTEAFFGQGTRLTVV.

The chain employs TRBV5-5 and TRBJ1-6, with D perhaps matching TRBD1 (5 bases). This CDR3 region has 15 residues. Germline CDR1 reads SGHKS; CDR2 reads YYEKEE (reference sequence). The V gene lost 5 bases and the J gene lost 7 bases, with 16 bases spanning the gap. The CDR3 is CASSQTSDRNSPLHF. CDR3 sequence (DNA): TGTGCCAGCAGTCAAACTTCAGACAGAAATTCACCCCTCCACTTT.

J is TRBJ1-5 and V is TRBV19, with a possible D match to TRBD1 (6 bases). The germline V gene has CDR1 LNHDA and CDR2 SQIVND (reference sequence). Trimming took 3 bases from V and 7 from J, leaving 13 bases between them. The CDR3 length is 14 residues. The CDR3 coding sequence is TGTGCCAGTAGTATCGGGCAGGGGACCCAGCCCCAGCATTTT. It translates to CASSIGQGTQPQHF.

The genes are TRBV6-1 and TRBJ2-7; a weak D match, TRBD1 (6 bases). CDR1 MNHNS and CDR2 SASEGT come from the germline V gene. V was pared by 2 bases and J by 2 bases, with 13 bases between. The CDR3 length is 15 residues. CDR3 region: CASSEWVGGAYEQYF. In nucleotides, the CDR3 is TGTGCCAGCAGTGAATGGGTAGGGGGAGCCTACGAGCAGTACTTC.

V usage is TRBV9 and J usage is TRBJ1-2; the D gene is possibly TRBD1 (5 bases). The CDR3 covers 16 residues. V shed 0 bases and J shed 4 bases, with 16 bases lying between them. Germline loops: CDR1 SGDLS, CDR2 YYNGEE. This chain's CDR3 is CASSVDRGGEAYGYTF. The CDR3 DNA reads as TGTGCCAGCAGCGTAGATCGCGGAGGGGAGGCCTATGGCTACACCTTC.

This chain connects TRBV5-6 to TRBJ2-7; 10 bases line up with TRBD1. V gave up 3 bases and J gave up 6 bases; unmatched junction bases: 6. The CDR3 is 14 amino acids. The germline gives CDR1 SGHDT, CDR2 YYEEEE. CDR3 coding DNA: TGTGCCAGCAGCTCCGGGACAGGGGTGGGCGAGCAGTACTTC. It encodes CASSSGTGVGEQYF.

This sequence joins TRBV15 and TRBJ2-7; 8 bases map to TRBD1. V trimming: 7 bases; J trimming: 0 bases; junction bases outside the gene matches: 8. The CDR3 covers 15 residues. Germline-derived CDR1 and CDR2 are LNHNV and YYDKDF (reference sequence). CDR3 loop: CATTEDRGLSYEQYF. Written as DNA, the CDR3 is TGTGCCACCACCGAAGACAGGGGACTCTCCTACGAGCAGTACTTC.